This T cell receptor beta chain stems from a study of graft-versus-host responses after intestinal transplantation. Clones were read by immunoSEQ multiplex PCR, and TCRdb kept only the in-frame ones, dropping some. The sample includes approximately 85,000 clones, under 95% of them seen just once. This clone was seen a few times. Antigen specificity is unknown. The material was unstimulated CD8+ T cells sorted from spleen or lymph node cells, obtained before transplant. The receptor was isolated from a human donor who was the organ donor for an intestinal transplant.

The CDR3, as DNA: TGTGCCAGCAGCCCGGGACACCAATCTGTCTACGAGCAGTACTTC. It yields the protein CASSPGHQSVYEQYF. V is TRBV7-9 and J is TRBJ2-7, with D possibly TRBD1 on 6 matching bases. Trimming removed 5 bases at V and 3 bases at J, with 17 bases between. CDR1 and CDR2 (germline): SEHNR, FQNEAQ (reference sequence). The CDR3 has 15 residues.